This TCR beta chain was sequenced for a study of cytomegalovirus exposure and HLA in healthy donors. Study as a whole: From donors who were HLA-typed, an early data release held approximately 91 million unique TCRs.

Amplification used 60 Vbeta primers and 13 Jbeta primers. Here immunoSEQ multiplex PCR was the method, and the copy in TCRdb shows in-frame clones only, minus some. Of around 99,000 clones in the sample, 73% were seen once. The germline V gene has CDR1 SGHAT and CDR2 FQNNGV. V was trimmed by 6 bases and J by 5 bases, leaving 19 bases between them. This CDR3 is built from 15 residues. Sampled while nominally healthy, donors likely had unrecorded immune exposures. Worth noting for this clone: The target antigen is unknown.

Findings and caveats of the study: Sequencing artifact likely explains a cluster of highly shared sequence variants. Later genetic work tied a missense DCLRE1C variant to beta-chain V and J trimming.

This clonotype was sampled from a man younger than 45 in good health and CMV-seronegative. The sequenced sample was PBMCs. J is TRBJ1-2 and V is TRBV11-2, with TRBD1 as a possible D gene (5 bases). The CDR3 DNA reads as TGTGCCAGCAGGGAAGACAGATTTCGTCCTTATGGCTACACCTTC. Encoded protein: CASREDRFRPYGYTF.